Following are 26 T cell receptor beta chains from one sample sequenced in a study of sequential checkpoint blockade in melanoma (dated by TCRdb to between 2017 and 2020). Taken with the paper, the label for treatment or condition translates to: randomized to nivolumab then ipilimumab (arm A) or the reverse (arm B). The library was prepared using the immunoSEQ multiplex PCR assay. Not all clones reach the TCRdb copy of this immuneACCESS table, which keeps in-frame sequences only. Checked studies attribute under half of the gap to unresolved V genes and leave the rest unexplained. The sample table lists over 5,000 clones, roughly a quarter of them with a count of one. The leading ten clones occupy roughly 20% of the sample. Material: tumor tissue (inferred from file names), obtained from a patient given nivolumab and ipilimumab in sequence. The receptors stem from a human donor with melanoma.

V usage is TRBV19 and J usage is TRBJ2-7; TRBD1 is a possible D gene (6 bases). V lost 5 bases to trimming and J lost 4 bases, with 15 bases between them. The CDR3 extends over 14 amino acids. CDR1 is LNHDA, CDR2 SQIVND, per germline (reference sequence). The CDR3 region is CASSPRDIAYEQYF. The CDR3 nucleotides are TGTGCCAGTAGTCCCCGGGACATCGCGTACGAGCAGTACTTC.

The chain recombines TRBV23-1 with TRBJ2-4; D might be TRBD1 or TRBD2, each matching 5 bases. TRBV23-1 is treated as an ORF (open reading frame) with a function not yet certain. Trimming cost V 6 bases and J 6 bases, with 12 bases left between them. This CDR3 comprises 13 residues. CDR3 coding DNA: TGCGCCAGCAGCTCAGGGACCCCAAACATTCAGTACTTC. Amino acids: CASSSGTPNIQYF.

The rearrangement uses TRBV19 and TRBJ2-7; weak D call: TRBD1 (5 bases). V was clipped by 1 base and J by 7 bases, with 17 bases between them. The germline V gene encodes CDR1 LNHDA and CDR2 SQIVND (reference sequence). This CDR3 is 15 amino acids long. The CDR3 spells CASSIGAGYSTEQYF. CDR3 in DNA: TGTGCCAGTAGTATAGGGGCAGGGTACTCTACGGAGCAGTACTTC. Looking up the rest from reference TRBV19 and TRBJ2-7 gives the full variable domain: DGGITQSPKYLFRKEGQNVTLSCEQNLNHDAMYWYRQDPGQGLRLIYYSQIVNDFQKGDIAEGYSVSREKKESFPLTVTSAQKNPTAFYLCASSIGAGYSTEQYFGPGTRLTVT.

This clone occurred a few times. This rearrangement joins TRBV6-7 to TRBJ1-5; D ambiguous. TRBV6-7 qualifies as an ORF whose function is uncertain. The V end was cut by 7 bases, the J end by 11 bases, with 12 bases between. The CDR3 contains 11 residues. CDR3 amino acids: CASTGRPAQHF. The CDR3 coding sequence is TGTGCCAGCACCGGACGTCCGGCCCAGCATTTT.

This clone has a handful of counts. This rearrangement joins TRBV6-8 to TRBJ2-1; 7 positions match TRBD2. The V gene end was trimmed by 6 bases and the J gene end by 1 base; junction bases not matched to a gene: 12. CDR3 size: 17 residues. CDR1 and CDR2 from the germline V gene are MNHGY and SAAAGT. The CDR3 nucleotides read TGTGCCAGCAGGGGGACTACAGATTTATATTCCTACAATGAGCAGTTCTTC. This codes for CASRGTTDLYSYNEQFF.

By share, this clone counts as medium-sized (0.01 to 0.1%). The chain has TRBV6-8 and TRBJ2-2; D is perhaps TRBD1 or TRBD2 (6 bases each). CDR1 MNHGY and CDR2 SAAAGT come from the germline V gene. Between the trimmed V and J ends, which lost 7 bases and 7 bases, there was a span of 13 bases. The CDR3 covers 13 residues. The CDR3 nucleotides are TGTGCCAGCAACCAGGGGAGGAACGGGGAGCTGTTTTTT. Amino acid sequence: CASNQGRNGELFF.

By frequency in the sample, this clone is medium-sized. The chain carries TRBV9 and TRBJ1-2; TRBD1 matches at 9 bases. This CDR3 is built from 15 residues. J was trimmed by 3 bases and V by 3 bases; bases with no gene match: 6. CDR1 is SGDLS, CDR2 YYNGEE, per germline. CDR3 DNA sequence: TGTGCCAGCAGCGCACCCGGGACAGGGCACTATGGCTACACCTTC. Its protein is CASSAPGTGHYGYTF.

The gene calls are TRBV19 and TRBJ2-7, with 8 bases matching TRBD2. V dropped 3 bases and J dropped 1; count of bases not matched to a gene: 14. Germline CDR1 LNHDA, CDR2 SQIVND (reference sequence). The CDR3 sequence is 18 residues long. The CDR3 nucleotides read TGTGCCAGTAGTATCTCCTGGTGGGGTAGCGGGAAGTCCTACGAGCAGTACTTC. It yields the protein CASSISWWGSGKSYEQYF.

The J gene is TRBJ1-1, the V gene TRBV5-1; 11 bases line up with TRBD1. The CDR3 is made up of 14 amino acids. Germline loops: CDR1 SGHRS, CDR2 YFSETQ. J gave up 5 bases and V 4 bases, and 4 bases lay outside the gene matches. CDR3 bases: TGCGCCAGCAGCCCAGGGACAGGGGGGACTGAAGCTTTCTTT. This encodes CASSPGTGGTEAFF.

V usage is TRBV6-8 and J usage is TRBJ1-1; D perhaps matches TRBD1 (5 bases). CDR3 length: 14 residues. The V end lost 2 bases, the J end lost 5 bases, and 12 bases lay between the germline ends. Germline V gene sequence: CDR1 MNHGY, CDR2 SAAAGT. The CDR3 nucleotides are TGTGCCAGCAGTTACAGAATAGACAGAACTGAAGCTTTCTTT. Amino acid sequence: CASSYRIDRTEAFF.

This clone was observed a few times. The chain has TRBV6-8 and TRBJ2-3; 7 bases agree with TRBD1. J gave up 5 bases and V 2 bases, and 10 bases lay outside the gene matches. The germline CDR1 and CDR2 sequences are MNHGY and SAAAGT. The CDR3 is 16 residues long. CDR3 residues: CASSYGGRGRRDTQYF. As DNA, the CDR3 is TGTGCCAGCAGTTACGGCGGAAGGGGGCGCAGAGATACGCAGTATTTT.

The J gene is TRBJ1-1, the V gene TRBV6-8; no definite D call. V lost 2 bases to trimming and J lost 1 base, with 20 bases between them. Per germline, CDR1 MNHGY and CDR2 SAAAGT. The CDR3 has 18 amino acids. As DNA, the CDR3 is TGTGCCAGCAGTTACCCCTTAAGCCGTAGGACGAGGAACACTGAAGCTTTCTTT. This translates into CASSYPLSRRTRNTEAFF.

The CDR3 region has the DNA TGCGCCAGCAGCCAGGGACAGGCTAACACTGAAGCTTTCTTT. Protein product: CASSQGQANTEAFF. J is TRBJ1-1 and V is TRBV5-1, with 8 bases aligning to TRBD1. Germline V lookup: CDR1 SGHRS, CDR2 YFSETQ. The J segment lost 2 bases and the V segment lost 4 bases, leaving 4 bases of the junction unmatched. The CDR3 has 14 amino acids.

Comment on this clone: A junction boundary mismatches the germline segment, possibly from a read error. The rearrangement joins TRBV6-4 to TRBJ2-3; D gene ambiguous. The germline gives CDR1 MRHNA, CDR2 SNTAGT. The CDR3 consists of 11 residues. CDR3 in amino acids: CAISESDTQYF. CDR3 DNA: TGTGCCATCAGTGAGTCCGATACGCAGTATTTT.

This clone was found many times. This chain uses TRBV5-1 with TRBJ2-1; tentatively, D is TRBD1 (6 bases). The CDR3 spans 17 residues. With 4 bases removed from V and 2 bases from J, the gap between germline ends came to 19 bases. Germline V gene lookup returns CDR1 SGHRS and CDR2 YFSETQ. CDR3 protein: CASSQDWSGVAYNEQFF. The CDR3, as DNA: TGCGCCAGCAGCCAAGATTGGTCAGGGGTGGCCTACAATGAGCAGTTCTTC.

There are a few counts of this clone. The V gene is TRBV6-8, the J gene TRBJ2-7, with TRBD1 matching 7 bases. Germline loops: CDR1 MNHGY, CDR2 SAAAGT. This CDR3 has 13 residues. Losses at the gene ends were 6 bases for V and 2 bases for J; bases not matched to a gene: 4. CDR3 protein: CASSRDSAYEQYF. The CDR3 DNA reads as TGTGCCAGCAGCCGGGACAGTGCCTACGAGCAGTACTTC.

By its share, this clone is medium-sized. The chain has TRBV11-3 and TRBJ1-3; 7 nucleotides agree with TRBD1. V lost 3 bases and J lost 0; bases outside the gene matches: 5. The CDR3 extends over 16 amino acids. The germline CDR1 and CDR2 sequences are SGHNT and YENEEA. The CDR3: CASSLPGQSSGNTIYF. The CDR3 DNA follows: TGTGCCAGCAGCTTGCCGGGACAGAGCTCTGGAAACACCATATATTTT.

V and J are TRBV5-1 and TRBJ1-5; a weak D match, TRBD1 (6 bases). Germline loops: CDR1 SGHRS, CDR2 YFSETQ. The CDR3 runs 14 residues. V lost 4 bases to trimming and J lost 4 bases, with 12 bases between them. The CDR3 sequence: CASSQEGGNQPQHF. CDR3 sequence (DNA): TGCGCCAGCAGCCAGGAGGGGGGTAATCAGCCCCAGCATTTT.

V and J are TRBV19 and TRBJ1-1; 9 nucleotides match TRBD1. The CDR3 covers 17 residues. Looked up from germline, CDR1 is LNHDA and CDR2 is SQIVND (reference sequence). V was clipped by 0 bases and J by 1 base; unmatched bases: 6. CDR3: CASSIEGQGLKNTEAFF. CDR3 sequence (DNA): TGTGCCAGTAGTATAGAGGGACAGGGTTTAAAGAACACTGAAGCTTTCTTT.

This clone was seen more than once but under ten times. The chain carries TRBV19 and TRBJ2-7; a weak D match, TRBD1 (6 bases). The CDR3 has 12 residues. The germline V gene has CDR1 LNHDA and CDR2 SQIVND (reference sequence). Trimming took off 3 bases at V and 5 bases at J, with 8 bases between the two ends. The CDR3 is CASSIDRNEQYF. The CDR3 coding sequence is TGTGCCAGTAGTATCGACAGGAACGAGCAGTACTTC.

This clone was seen many times. V and J are TRBV11-3 and TRBJ2-2; 8 bases are shared with TRBD1. The germline gives CDR1 SGHNT, CDR2 YENEEA. V shed 1 base and J 5 bases; nucleotides not matched to a gene: 9. This CDR3 region has 17 residues. CDR3 amino acids: CASSLVIGQGSTGELFF. The CDR3 region has the DNA TGTGCCAGCAGCTTAGTCATTGGACAGGGATCTACCGGGGAGCTGTTTTTT.

In its sample, this clone was seen many times. This sequence joins TRBV7-1 and TRBJ2-3; possible D gene TRBD2, 5 bases. TRBV7-1 counts as an open reading frame of uncertain function. This CDR3 has 15 residues. The V end lost 5 bases, the J end lost 2 bases, and 14 bases lay between the germline ends. The CDR3 nucleotides read TGTGCCAGCAGCCTACGATCGGGGTACACAGATACGCAGTATTTT. This gives the protein CASSLRSGYTDTQYF.

This sequence joins TRBV19 and TRBJ1-5; TRBD1 matches 7 bases. Germline CDR1 reads LNHDA; CDR2 reads SQIVND (reference sequence). This CDR3 contains 14 residues. The ends lost 10 bases at V and 1 base at J; junction bases unmatched: 7. The CDR3 DNA follows: TGTGCCACCGAACAGGGGAGGAGCAATCAGCCCCAGCATTTT. It encodes CATEQGRSNQPQHF.

The gene calls are TRBV14 and TRBJ1-1; D gene unclear. CDR1 and CDR2 (germline): SGHDN, FVKESK. The CDR3 extends over 15 amino acids. The germline V and J ends were trimmed by 0 bases and 5 bases, with 13 bases remaining between them. In DNA, the CDR3 is TGTGCCAGCAGCCAAGATCCCGTAGGAAGGACTGAAGCTTTCTTT. Amino acid sequence: CASSQDPVGRTEAFF.

The chain has TRBV18 and TRBJ2-4, with a weak D call TRBD2 (5 bases). The CDR3 sequence is 16 residues long. Trimming removed 0 bases from V and 3 bases from J, with 12 bases in between. The germline V gene encodes CDR1 KGHSH and CDR2 LQKENI. Here the CDR3 reads CASSPPSVGDKNIQYF. The CDR3 region has the DNA TGTGCCAGCTCACCACCCTCCGTGGGAGACAAAAACATTCAGTACTTC.

The chain links TRBV6-8 to TRBJ2-5; tentatively, D is TRBD1 (6 bases). V dropped 5 bases and J dropped 5 bases, with 21 bases sitting between them. Germline CDR1 reads MNHGY; CDR2 reads SAAAGT. The CDR3 is 16 amino acids. The DNA for the CDR3 is TGTGCCAGCAGTGGATCCCGGGACACTGCTCGGGAGACCCAGTACTTC. Amino acid sequence: CASSGSRDTARETQYF.